The clone carrying this TCR beta chain turned up a few times. The data are from a study of cytomegalovirus exposure and HLA in healthy donors. The PCR made use of 60 Vbeta and 13 Jbeta primers. The table came from immunoSEQ multiplex PCR; TCRdb's copy has only in-frame clones and leaves some out. The table lists nearly 200,000 clones, roughly 76% of them singletons. The V and J ends lost 2 bases and 2 bases respectively, with 13 bases between them. This CDR3 is built from 15 residues. The V gene's germline CDR1 is MGHRA and CDR2 YSYEKL. This rearrangement joins TRBV4-1 to TRBJ2-7; TRBD1 might be the D (6 bases). This clonotype originated in a woman aged 30 to 39 in good health and CMV-seropositive. The specimen was PBMCs. The CDR3 here is CASSQQTGFPYEQYF. CDR3 sequence (DNA): TGCGCCAGCAGCCAACAAACAGGGTTTCCCTACGAGCAGTACTTC.